Sequencing of this T cell receptor beta chain was carried out in a study of T cell repertoires in cytomegalovirus infection (dated by TCRdb to about 2019). At the level of the whole study: The HLA type of each donor mattered for the analysis, because public TCR beta signatures pointed to carriage of CMV infection along with the matching HLA type. The paper as a whole reports these results and caveats: The ex vivo response was dominated by HLA-C-restricted CMV-specific TCR beta clonotypes, which also provided the single most frequent clonotype in two of eight donors. Cumulative frequency of public TCR beta family members discriminated carriers of CMV infection plus the relevant HLA type in this cohort and an independent roughly 330-donor cohort.

The CDR3 numbers 13 residues from cysteine through phenylalanine. Only the CDR3 portion is preserved as DNA: 39 bases, with reading frame beginning at the first base. Looking up the germline V gene yields CDR1 SQVTM and CDR2 ANQGSEA. Trimming removed 7 bases from V and 8 bases from J; the gene matches leave 12 bases unexplained. Instrument used: Illumina HiSeq 1500. TCRdb trimmed public reads at Q25 via fastp, called clones via MiXCR and kept in-frame beta chains. For every CDR3 protein sequence, its rows merge into one entry that carries the most common genes and DNA. The sample profile shows about 260,000 distinct CDR3 sequences; roughly an eighth of them were found once. The top ten hold around 9% of the sample. This clonotype came up many times. Its specific antigen is unknown. Base qualities are not provided; no much larger clone lies one nucleotide away.

Rearrangement joined TRBV29-1 to TRBJ1-2, and TRBD1 aligns with 8 junction nucleotides. The clonotype comes from a human donor in good health (CMV status not recorded). Some clones in this sample may be carry-over from other donors' samples. Source material: PBMCs. The CDR3: CSGTSGQGEGYTF. The DNA is TGCAGCGGCACCTCTGGACAGGGCGAGGGCTACACCTTC.